The entry below describes one TCR beta chain. The sample is drawn from a study of blood T cell repertoires in COVID-19. Whole-study context: From the United States, Italy and Spain came samples of acute and convalescent COVID-19. T cells, B-cell-depleted T cells, or PBMCs provided the cDNA or gDNA that served as material.

CDR3 length equals 20 residues. The trim removed 0 bases at V and 7 bases at J, leaving 23 bases unmatched. The germline gives CDR1 MGHRA, CDR2 YSYEKL. Sequenced by immunoSEQ multiplex PCR; TCRdb stores in-frame clones only, minus some. The profile shows 90,000 to 130,000 clones, 70% to 90% of them singletons. The clonotype was recovered from a human donor in a cohort sampled during active COVID-19. The specimen sequenced was peripheral blood. V is TRBV4-1 and J is TRBJ1-2; 7 nucleotides line up with TRBD1. The CDR3 DNA follows: TGCGCCAGCAGCCAAGAGGGATCGGACAGGAGCACTCGGGGGACCGCTGGCTACACCTTC. Translation: CASSQEGSDRSTRGTAGYTF.